A selection of T cell receptor beta chains follows, all from one sample in a study of blood T cell repertoires in COVID-19. TCRdb keeps only in-frame clones here, not all; method: immunoSEQ multiplex PCR. The sample includes some 160,000 clones, 85% to 90% of them seen just once. The sample consisted of peripheral blood. Receptor source: a woman between 65 and 79 years old with COVID-19, enrolled during active disease. The CDR3 runs from the conserved cysteine through the conserved F or W. Fields, in order: D gene, clone size, V gene, J gene, CDR3 DNA, CDR3 protein. A D gene is named only where the DNA matches it firmly. Rows may omit the clone size; those that give it use once, few, many or a size class.

>TRBD1|NA|TRBV5-1|TRBJ2-1
TGCGCCAGCGAAGATCATCCCGGACAGGAATACAATGAGCAGTTCTTC
CASEDHPGQEYNEQFF
>TRBD1|NA|TRBV7-3|TRBJ1-2
TGTGCCAGCAGCCAAGCCAGGACAGGGTACTATGGCTACACCTTC
CASSQARTGYYGYTF
>TRBD1|NA|TRBV18|TRBJ2-3
TGTGCCAGCTCACCACTTGGGACAGCGGATACGCAGTATTTT
CASSPLGTADTQYF
>TRBD1|NA|TRBV10-1|TRBJ2-2
TGCGCCAGATCGACAGGGACGAACACCGGGGAGCTGTTTTTT
CARSTGTNTGELFF
>NA|NA|TRBV7-2|TRBJ2-3
TGTGCCAGCAGCCCCGGCGGGTCCCGAGATACGCAGTATTTT
CASSPGGSRDTQYF
>NA|NA|TRBV3-1/TRBV3-2|TRBJ1-1
TGTGCCAGCAGCCAAGTCGGGAGGGGAACTGAAGCTTTCTTT
CASSQVGRGTEAFF
>TRBD1|NA|TRBV10-1|TRBJ2-7
TGCGCCAGCAGTCCCCGCCGGGACAGAGCGTACGAGCAGTACTTC
CASSPRRDRAYEQYF
>NA|NA|TRBV5-5|TRBJ2-3
TGTGCCAGCAGCTTGGCCCTGTTACTCGACACAGATACGCAGTATTTT
CASSLALLLDTDTQYF
>TRBD1|NA|TRBV27|TRBJ1-2
TGTGCCAGCAGTTCCGCGGGACAGGGGGCCTATGGCTACACCTTC
CASSSAGQGAYGYTF
>NA|NA|TRBV19|TRBJ2-3
TGTGCCAGTAGTCCAAACAGGGAGAGAGGCACAGATACGCAGTATTTT
CASSPNRERGTDTQYF
>NA|NA|TRBV28|TRBJ1-2
TGTGCCAGCAGCTCGCCCCAAAGAGCTAACTATGGCTACACCTTC
CASSSPQRANYGYTF
>NA|NA|TRBV28|TRBJ1-3
TGTGCCAGCAGGAATACAGGAAACCTTGGTGGAAACACCATATATTTT
CASRNTGNLGGNTIYF
>TRBD1|few|TRBV24-1|TRBJ1-1
TGTGCCACCAGTGCCCGGGACAGCGGAGCTTTCTTT
CATSARDSGAFF
>TRBD1|few|TRBV15|TRBJ1-2
TGTGCCACCAGCATACCGGGACAGGGTAGTTATGGCTACACCTTC
CATSIPGQGSYGYTF
>TRBD1|NA|TRBV28|TRBJ1-4
TGTGCCAGCAGTTTAAGACAGGGGAATGAAAAACTGTTTTTT
CASSLRQGNEKLFF
>NA|NA|TRBV9|TRBJ1-6
TGTGCCAGCAGCGTAACAGGTGGCACCTATAATTCACCCCTCCACTTT
CASSVTGGTYNSPLHF
>NA|NA|TRBV19|TRBJ1-1
TGTGCCAGTAGTCCCCGGGGGGGGAACACTGAAGCTTTCTTT
CASSPRGGNTEAFF
>TRBD2|NA|TRBV10-1|TRBJ2-7
TGCGCTTCCCGGGGTAGCGGGGGGGCCCTCGAGCAGTACTTC
CASRGSGGALEQYF
>NA|NA|TRBV21-1|TRBJ1-1
TGTGCCAGCAGCAAAGGACAGTTTTCGGAAGCTTTCTTT
CASSKGQFSEAFF
>NA|NA|TRBV21-1|TRBJ2-1
TGTGCCAGCAGCAAATGTAGGGGCTATGAGCAGTTCTTC
CASSKCRGYEQFF
>NA|NA|TRBV2|TRBJ2-5
TGTGCCAGCAGTGAAGTAGGGGGACAAAAAGAGACCCAGTACTTC
CASSEVGGQKETQYF
>TRBD1|once|TRBV28|TRBJ1-2
TGTGCCAGCAGTTTATGGACAGGGAACTATGGCTACACCTTC
CASSLWTGNYGYTF
>TRBD1|NA|TRBV5-1|TRBJ2-1
TGCGCCAGCAGCTTGGCTACAGGGGGCGCCTACAATGAGCAGTTCTTC
CASSLATGGAYNEQFF
>TRBD2|NA|TRBV6-2/TRBV6-3|TRBJ2-3
TGTGCCAGCAGTCCGGGACTAGCGTCAGGGGATACGCAGTATTTT
CASSPGLASGDTQYF
>NA|NA|TRBV2|TRBJ2-3
TGTGCCAGCAGTGAAGAGACAGGAGGTGTCCTTGGTACGCAGTATTTT
CASSEETGGVLGTQYF
>TRBD1|NA|TRBV5-4|TRBJ1-4
TGTGCCAGCAGCCTTCCGGGACAGGGAAATGAAAAACTGTTTTTT
CASSLPGQGNEKLFF
>TRBD1|NA|TRBV2|TRBJ2-1
TGTGCCAGCAGTATCCGACAGGGATTCGATGAGCAGTTCTTC
CASSIRQGFDEQFF
>TRBD2|NA|TRBV7-8|TRBJ2-3
TGTGCCAGCAGCTCCCCTTGGACTAGCGGGGGCCCCACAGATACGCAGTATTTT
CASSSPWTSGGPTDTQYF
>TRBD1|NA|TRBV30|TRBJ2-3
TGTGCCTGGAGTGGGGACAGCGAAGGTACAGATACGCAGTATTTT
CAWSGDSEGTDTQYF
>TRBD2|NA|TRBV19|TRBJ2-3
TGTGCCAGTAGAAATCCGGGACTAGACACAGATACGCAGTATTTT
CASRNPGLDTDTQYF
>NA|NA|TRBV5-6|TRBJ1-3
TGTGCCAGCAGCCTTGGAGGGGCTGGAAACACCATATATTTT
CASSLGGAGNTIYF
>NA|NA|TRBV30|TRBJ1-1
TGTGCCTGGAGTGTACTCCGGAACACTGAAGCTTTCTTT
CAWSVLRNTEAFF
>NA|NA|TRBV4-1|TRBJ2-2
TGCGCCAGCAGCCAAGAGCCAGGGAACACCGGGGAGCTGTTTTTT
CASSQEPGNTGELFF
>TRBD1|few|TRBV28|TRBJ1-2
TGTGCCAGCAGCCTACGTCGGACAGGGGGTAACTATGGCTACACCTTC
CASSLRRTGGNYGYTF
>NA|NA|TRBV6-5|TRBJ2-2
TGTGCCAGCAGTCCCGGGACACGGCGTTACGGGGAGCTGTTTTTT
CASSPGTRRYGELFF
>NA|few|TRBV5-1|TRBJ1-3
TGCGCCAGCAGCTTGCCCGGAGAAGGAAACACCATATATTTT
CASSLPGEGNTIYF
>TRBD1|NA|TRBV4-2|TRBJ1-1
TGTGCCAGCAGCCGCCAAAACAGGGGCGGAACTGAAGCTTTCTTT
CASSRQNRGGTEAFF
>TRBD1|NA|TRBV7-9|TRBJ2-5
TGTGCCAGCAGCCCTAGCAGGGGGCAAGAGACCCAGTACTTC
CASSPSRGQETQYF
>TRBD2|NA|TRBV7-8|TRBJ2-3
TGTGCCAGCAGCCGGACTAGCGGGGGAATCCCAGATACGCAGTATTTT
CASSRTSGGIPDTQYF
>TRBD1|NA|TRBV5-1|TRBJ1-1
TGCGCCAGCAGCGAAAGCCCGACAGGGCCCCTAACATCGAACACTGAAGCTTTCTTT
CASSESPTGPLTSNTEAFF
>NA|NA|TRBV6-5|TRBJ2-2
TGTGCCAGCAGTTACAGGGGAAGGACCGGGGAGCTGTTTTTT
CASSYRGRTGELFF
>NA|NA|TRBV10-3|TRBJ1-3
TGTGCCATCAGTGCAGGCTCGGCAGGGGATGGGAACACCATATATTTT
CAISAGSAGDGNTIYF
>NA|NA|TRBV28|TRBJ2-7
TGTGCCAGCAGTATCAACAGGGTCGAGCAGTACTTC
CASSINRVEQYF
>TRBD2|NA|TRBV19|TRBJ2-7
TGTGCCAGTAGTCCTAGCGGGGGCGGCTCCTACGAGCAGTACTTC
CASSPSGGGSYEQYF
>NA|NA|TRBV4-1|TRBJ2-7
TGCGCCAGCAGCCAAGACCCCGGAGGCAGTAAAAACTACGAGCAGTACTTC
CASSQDPGGSKNYEQYF
>NA|NA|TRBV5-1|TRBJ1-5
TGCGCCAGCAGCTTGGGGTCGGGTGGTGATAGCAATCAGCCCCAGCATTTT
CASSLGSGGDSNQPQHF
>NA|NA|TRBV11-2|TRBJ2-7
TGTGCCAGCAGCCCTGGCGGAAACGAGCAGTACTTC
CASSPGGNEQYF
>NA|NA|TRBV5-1|TRBJ1-1
TGCGCCAGCAGCGAGCAAACAGGGCGCGGGTTTGCGAACACTGAAGCTTTCTTT
CASSEQTGRGFANTEAFF
>NA|NA|TRBV18|TRBJ2-6
TGTGCCAGCTCACCACTGATGGGGCGCAGGGGGGCCAACGTCCTGACTTTC
CASSPLMGRRGANVLTF
>TRBD1|NA|TRBV5-1|TRBJ2-1
TGCGCCAGCAGCCAAACACAGGGGTCAGGGGAGCAGTTCTTC
CASSQTQGSGEQFF
>NA|NA|TRBV30|TRBJ1-2
TGTGCCTGGAGTGGAGAGCGGGGGCATGGCTACACCTTC
CAWSGERGHGYTF
>NA|NA|TRBV2|TRBJ1-6
TGTGCCAGCATCAGGGACGACGGGGGAAATAATTCACCCCTCCACTTT
CASIRDDGGNNSPLHF
>NA|NA|TRBV18|TRBJ1-1
TGTGCCAGCTCACCACCTTTGACAACTGAAGCTTTCTTT
CASSPPLTTEAFF
>NA|once|TRBV7-8|TRBJ1-6
TGTGCCAGCAGCTTAGACGGGGGGGGTGCGTTCGATAATTCACCCCTCCACTTT
CASSLDGGGAFDNSPLHF
>TRBD1|NA|TRBV19|TRBJ1-5
TGTGCCAGTAGTAGGGAGGACAGGGATTTGAGGCCCAATCAGCCCCAGCATTTT
CASSREDRDLRPNQPQHF
>TRBD2|NA|TRBV5-5|TRBJ2-7
TGTGCCAGCAGCGCTAGACTAGCGGGGGTATCCTACGAGCAGTACTTC
CASSARLAGVSYEQYF
>NA|once|TRBV19|TRBJ1-3
TGTGCCAGTAGTATTCCCCTAGCAGCCCGCTCTGGAAACACCATATATTTT
CASSIPLAARSGNTIYF